This T cell receptor beta chain is from a study of post-analysis software for immune sequencing data. Study-level background: Progressive-relapsing, secondary progressive and relapsing-remitting multiple sclerosis were among the disease courses included. Study outcomes and limitations: Higher frequency in patients than in controls was seen for roughly five TRBV segments, with TRBV5-6, TRBV5-1 and TRBV20-1 among them.

V was shortened by 4 bases and J by 3 bases, with 18 bases between the two germline ends. Germline loops: CDR1 SGHAT, CDR2 FQNNGV. The CDR3 consists of 16 residues. Unique molecular identifiers were present in the TCR beta cDNA libraries. TCRdb fed the PCR reads into MiXCR, producing one record per CDR3 protein. This table holds roughly 430,000 distinct CDR3 sequences, about 40% found once. This clonotype was observed a handful of times. The antigen is unknown. Sequencing was done on a sample of blood. This chain joins TRBV11-2 and TRBJ2-5; D might be TRBD2 (6 bases). The TCR sequence derives from a girl aged 2 to 10 with multiple sclerosis. The CDR3 DNA is TGTGCCAGCAGCTGGGGACGGGTTAGCGGTAAAGAGACCCAGTACTTC. It encodes CASSWGRVSGKETQYF.